The entry below gives a single T cell receptor beta chain sequence along with its context. Its antigen is not identified. This table comes from immunoSEQ multiplex PCR, and its TCRdb copy is limited to in-frame clones, with some not included. This sample yields approximately 29,000 clones, of which around 79% are seen a single time; about 10% belongs to the top ten. Ahead of sequencing, the ViraFEST assay grew antigen-specific CD4+ T cells using viral peptide pools. At the end of 9 to 11 days of culture, CD4+ T cells were isolated. Each participant was administered two doses of either the BNT162b2 or the mRNA-1273 vaccine. Germline CDR1 is LGHDT and CDR2 is YNNKEL (reference sequence). J gave up 10 bases and V 0 bases, and 7 bases lay outside the gene matches. The CDR3 runs to 16 residues. The data stem from a study of vaccination effects on CD4 cells after COVID-19. Study results and caveats: Vaccine- and infection-induced clones showed marked clonal contraction late following vaccination.

The clonotype comes from a human donor who received a COVID-19 vaccine. V and J are TRBV3-1 (or the pseudogene TRBV3-2) and TRBJ1-6, with 9 positions matching TRBD1. The sequences come from CD4+ T cells from PBMCs cultured with HCoV-NL63 spike peptides, collected after COVID-19 vaccination. The chain's CDR3 is CASSQDLTGGLSPLHF. CDR3 nucleotides: TGTGCCAGCAGCCAAGATTTGACAGGGGGTCTATCACCCCTCCACTTT.